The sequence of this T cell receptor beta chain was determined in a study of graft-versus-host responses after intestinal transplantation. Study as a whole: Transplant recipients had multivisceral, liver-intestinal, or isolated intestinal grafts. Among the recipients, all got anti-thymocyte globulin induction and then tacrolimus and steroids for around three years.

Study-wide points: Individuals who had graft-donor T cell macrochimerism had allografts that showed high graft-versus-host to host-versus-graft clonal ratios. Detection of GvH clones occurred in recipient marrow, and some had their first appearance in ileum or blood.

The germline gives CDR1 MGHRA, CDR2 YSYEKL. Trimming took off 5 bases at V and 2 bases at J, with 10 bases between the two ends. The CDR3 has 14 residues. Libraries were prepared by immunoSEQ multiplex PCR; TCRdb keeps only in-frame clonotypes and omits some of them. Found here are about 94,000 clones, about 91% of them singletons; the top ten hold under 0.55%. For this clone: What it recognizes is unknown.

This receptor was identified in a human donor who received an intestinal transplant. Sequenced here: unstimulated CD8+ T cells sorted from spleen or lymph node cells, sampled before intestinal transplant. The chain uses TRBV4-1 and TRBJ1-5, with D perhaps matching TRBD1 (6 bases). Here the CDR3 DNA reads TGCGCCAGCAGCACCCGACAGGGCAATCAGCCCCAGCATTTT. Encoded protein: CASSTRQGNQPQHF.